The sequence of this T cell receptor beta chain was determined in a study of beta chain features in type 1 diabetes. Study-level results: Whether TCRB rearrangement is influenced by HLA type went unresolved here. The study found that naive, central memory and Treg TCRB repertoires appeared more similar in patients than in healthy donors.

The CDR3 is 12 residues long. Germline CDR1 is GTSNPN and CDR2 is SVGIG (reference sequence). Trimming took 7 bases from V and 0 from J, leaving 9 bases between them. Reverse transcribing all isolated RNA meant expressed TCRB transcripts were sequenced. Libraries were prepared by immunoSEQ multiplex PCR; TCRdb keeps only in-frame clonotypes and omits some of them. The sample has roughly 610,000 clones; around 16% are singletons. There was one heparinised blood draw per donor, averaging about 116 mL. Staining for CD45RO/CCR7/CD25/CD127/CD95/CD27 allowed sorting of CD4+ naive, central memory, regulatory and stem cell-like memory cells. In the case of this clone: What it recognizes is unknown.

The source of this sequence is a young man in good health. Sequencing was carried out using naive CD4+ T cells from blood. J is TRBJ1-1 and V is TRBV30; D uncertain. CDR3 in DNA: TGTGCCTACGGACGGTTGAACACTGAAGCTTTCTTT. Protein product: CAYGRLNTEAFF.